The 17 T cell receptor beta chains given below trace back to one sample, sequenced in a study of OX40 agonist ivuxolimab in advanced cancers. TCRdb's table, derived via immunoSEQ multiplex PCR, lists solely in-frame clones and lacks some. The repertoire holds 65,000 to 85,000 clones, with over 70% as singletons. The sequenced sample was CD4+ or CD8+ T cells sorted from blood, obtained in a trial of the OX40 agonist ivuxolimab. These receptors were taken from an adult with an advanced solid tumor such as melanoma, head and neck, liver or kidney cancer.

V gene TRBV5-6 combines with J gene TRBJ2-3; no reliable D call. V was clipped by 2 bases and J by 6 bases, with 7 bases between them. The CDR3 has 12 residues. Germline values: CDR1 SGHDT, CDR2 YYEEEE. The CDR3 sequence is CASSFVMDTQYF. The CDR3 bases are TGTGCCAGCAGCTTTGTGATGGATACGCAGTATTTT.

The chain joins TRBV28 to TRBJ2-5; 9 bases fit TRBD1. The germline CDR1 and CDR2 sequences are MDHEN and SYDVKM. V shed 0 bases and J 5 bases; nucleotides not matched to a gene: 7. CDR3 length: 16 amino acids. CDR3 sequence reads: CASSLWGDRDGETQYF. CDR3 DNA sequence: TGTGCCAGCAGTTTATGGGGGGACAGGGATGGGGAGACCCAGTACTTC.

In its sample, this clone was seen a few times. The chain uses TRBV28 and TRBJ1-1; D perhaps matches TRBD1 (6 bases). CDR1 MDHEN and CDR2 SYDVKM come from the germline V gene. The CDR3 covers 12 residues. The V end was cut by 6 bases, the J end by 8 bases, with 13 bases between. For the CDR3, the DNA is TGTGCCAGCAGCACTCCACAGGGAGAAGCTTTCTTT. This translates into CASSTPQGEAFF.

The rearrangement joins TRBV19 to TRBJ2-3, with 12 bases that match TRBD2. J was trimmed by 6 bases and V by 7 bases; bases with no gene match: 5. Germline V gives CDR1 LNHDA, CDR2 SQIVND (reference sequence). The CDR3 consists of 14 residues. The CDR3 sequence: CASTPGLAGDTQYF. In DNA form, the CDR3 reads TGTGCCAGTACCCCTGGACTAGCGGGGGATACGCAGTATTTT.

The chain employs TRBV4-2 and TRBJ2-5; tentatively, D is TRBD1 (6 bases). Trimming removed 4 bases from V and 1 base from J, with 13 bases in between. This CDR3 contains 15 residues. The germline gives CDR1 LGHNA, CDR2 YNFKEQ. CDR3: CASSPTGTSQETQYF. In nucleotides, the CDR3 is TGTGCCAGCAGCCCAACCGGGACAAGCCAAGAGACCCAGTACTTC.

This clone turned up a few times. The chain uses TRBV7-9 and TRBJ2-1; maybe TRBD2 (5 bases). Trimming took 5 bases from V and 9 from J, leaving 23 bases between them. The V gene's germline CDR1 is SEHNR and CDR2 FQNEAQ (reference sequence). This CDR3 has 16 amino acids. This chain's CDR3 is CASSRKSGSDAREQFF. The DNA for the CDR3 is TGTGCCAGCAGCCGCAAGTCGGGGAGCGACGCCCGTGAGCAGTTCTTC. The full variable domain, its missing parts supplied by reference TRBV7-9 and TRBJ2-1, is DTGVSQNPRHKITKRGQNVTFRCDPISEHNRLYWYRQTLGQGPEFLTYFQNEAQLEKSRLLSDRFSAERPKGSFSTLEIQRTEQGDSAMYLCASSRKSGSDAREQFFGPGTRLTVL.

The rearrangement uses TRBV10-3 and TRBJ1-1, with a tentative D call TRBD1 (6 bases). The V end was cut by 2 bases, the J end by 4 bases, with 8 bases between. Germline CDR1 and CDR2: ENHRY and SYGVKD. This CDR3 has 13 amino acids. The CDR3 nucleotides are TGTGCCATCAGTGAGACAGGGACCACTGAAGCTTTCTTT. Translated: CAISETGTTEAFF.

The CDR3 here is CASSQEAQGRADYTEAFF. DNA of the CDR3: TGTGCCAGCAGCCAAGAAGCACAGGGGCGAGCGGACTACACTGAAGCTTTCTTT. V and J are TRBV4-2 and TRBJ1-1; 7 bases align to TRBD1. Per germline, CDR1 LGHNA and CDR2 YNFKEQ. The V and J ends lost 0 bases and 3 bases, in that order; junction bases with no gene match: 13. This CDR3 has 18 residues.

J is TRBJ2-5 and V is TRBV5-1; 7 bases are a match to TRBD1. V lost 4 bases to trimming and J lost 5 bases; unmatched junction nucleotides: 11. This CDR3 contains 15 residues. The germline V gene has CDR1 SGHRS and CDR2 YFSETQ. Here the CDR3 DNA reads TGCGCCAGCAGCGCTCCGGGACAGAAGATGGAGACCCAGTACTTC. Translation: CASSAPGQKMETQYF.

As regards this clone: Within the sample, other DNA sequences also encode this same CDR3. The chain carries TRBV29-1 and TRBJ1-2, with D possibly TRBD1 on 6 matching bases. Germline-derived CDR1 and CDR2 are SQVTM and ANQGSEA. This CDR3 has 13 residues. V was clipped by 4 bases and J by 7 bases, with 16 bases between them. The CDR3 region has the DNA TGCAGCGTTGGGGGCCAACAGGGAGGTGGCTACACCTTC. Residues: CSVGGQQGGGYTF.

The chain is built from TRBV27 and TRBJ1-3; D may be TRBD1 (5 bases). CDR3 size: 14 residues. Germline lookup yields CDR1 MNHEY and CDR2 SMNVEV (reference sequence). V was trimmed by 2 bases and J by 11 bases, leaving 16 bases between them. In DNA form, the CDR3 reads TGTGCCAGCAGTTTACGACCCGCGGGGGAGGCCATATATTTT. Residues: CASSLRPAGEAIYF.

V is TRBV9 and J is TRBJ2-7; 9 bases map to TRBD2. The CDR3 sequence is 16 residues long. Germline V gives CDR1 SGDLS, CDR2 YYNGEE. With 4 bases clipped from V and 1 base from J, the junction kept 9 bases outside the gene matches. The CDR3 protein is CASSSGGSGRSYEQYF. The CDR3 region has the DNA TGTGCCAGCAGCTCAGGGGGTAGCGGGAGATCCTACGAGCAGTACTTC.

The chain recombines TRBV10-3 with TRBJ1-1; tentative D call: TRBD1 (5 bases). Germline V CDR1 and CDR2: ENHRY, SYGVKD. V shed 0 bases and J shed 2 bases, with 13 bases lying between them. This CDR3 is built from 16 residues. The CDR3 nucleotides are TGTGCCATCAGTGAGTCGATCGGGACTCTAAACACTGAAGCTTTCTTT. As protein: CAISESIGTLNTEAFF.

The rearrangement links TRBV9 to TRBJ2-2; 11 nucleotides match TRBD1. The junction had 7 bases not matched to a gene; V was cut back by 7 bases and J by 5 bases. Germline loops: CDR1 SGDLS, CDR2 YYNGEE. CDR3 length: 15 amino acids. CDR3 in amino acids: CASGAGTGGTGELFF. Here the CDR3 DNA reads TGTGCCAGCGGGGCCGGGACAGGGGGAACCGGGGAGCTGTTTTTT.

This chain's CDR3 is CASSEWLAGEFLYEQYF. The CDR3 region has the DNA TGTGCCAGCAGTGAGTGGCTAGCGGGGGAATTTCTCTACGAGCAGTACTTC. This chain links TRBV6-1 with TRBJ2-7, with 10 bases that match TRBD2. This CDR3 has 17 amino acids. V shed 3 bases and J 3 bases; nucleotides not matched to a gene: 11. The germline V gene encodes CDR1 MNHNS and CDR2 SASEGT.

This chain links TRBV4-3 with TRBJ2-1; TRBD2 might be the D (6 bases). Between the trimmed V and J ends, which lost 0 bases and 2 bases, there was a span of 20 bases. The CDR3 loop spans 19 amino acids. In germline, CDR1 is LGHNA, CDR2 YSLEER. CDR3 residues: CASSQDWVGRGSPYNEQFF. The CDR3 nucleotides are TGCGCCAGCAGCCAAGATTGGGTGGGTCGGGGGAGCCCCTACAATGAGCAGTTCTTC.

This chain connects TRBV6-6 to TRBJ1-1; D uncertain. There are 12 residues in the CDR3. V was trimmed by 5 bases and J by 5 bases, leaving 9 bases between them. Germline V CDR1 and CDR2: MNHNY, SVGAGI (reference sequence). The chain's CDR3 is CASSPKETEAFF. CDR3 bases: TGTGCCAGCAGTCCCAAGGAAACTGAAGCTTTCTTT.